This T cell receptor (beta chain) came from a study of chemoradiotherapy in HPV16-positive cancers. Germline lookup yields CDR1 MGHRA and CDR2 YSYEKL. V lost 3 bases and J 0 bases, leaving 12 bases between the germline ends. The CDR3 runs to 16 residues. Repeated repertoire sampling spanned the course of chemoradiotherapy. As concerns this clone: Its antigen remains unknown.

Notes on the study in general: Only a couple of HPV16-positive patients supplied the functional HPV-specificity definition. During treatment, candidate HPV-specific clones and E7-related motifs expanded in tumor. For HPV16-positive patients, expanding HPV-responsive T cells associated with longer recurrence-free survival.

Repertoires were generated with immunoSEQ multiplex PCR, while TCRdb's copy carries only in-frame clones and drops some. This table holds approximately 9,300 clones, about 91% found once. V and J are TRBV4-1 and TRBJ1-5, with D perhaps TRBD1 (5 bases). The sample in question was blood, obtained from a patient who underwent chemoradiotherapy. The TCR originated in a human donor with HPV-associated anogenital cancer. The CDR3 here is CASSHIGEGSNQPQHF. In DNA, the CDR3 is TGCGCCAGCAGCCATATAGGGGAGGGTAGCAATCAGCCCCAGCATTTT.